The present entry profiles one T cell receptor (beta chain) with its context. Its antigen is as yet unknown. This sample stems from a study of T cells after yellow fever vaccination. The overall study: Libraries from low-cell-number fractions were prepared with the SMART-Seq v4 Ultra Low Input RNA kit. Study observations and caveats: Although the secondary response was weaker, it peaked faster, at day 5 versus 15. Contamination by abundant bulk-population clonotypes could be present in FACS-sorted repertoires.

TCRdb analysed the 5' RACE reads with MiXCR anew, one entry per CDR3 protein. The sample records roughly 170,000 distinct CDR3 sequences, roughly 6.2% being singletons. Germline values: CDR1 MNHNS, CDR2 SASEGT. V lost 5 bases, J lost 4 bases, and 6 bases stayed unmatched. This CDR3 has 15 amino acids. The V and J genes are TRBV6-1 and TRBJ1-5; 9 bases map to TRBD1. The clonotype comes from a man between 18 and 35 years old who received the YFV17D yellow fever vaccine. The input for sequencing was CD4+ T cells sorted from PBMCs, taken on the day of the first yellow fever vaccination. CDR3 protein: CASSSRQGGNQPQHF. CDR3 nucleotides: TGTGCCAGCAGTAGCCGACAGGGGGGAAATCAGCCCCAGCATTTT.